This T cell receptor (beta chain) was captured in a study of blood T cell repertoires in COVID-19. Only in-frame clones appear in the TCRdb table, and some are missing; sequencing was by immunoSEQ multiplex PCR. The sample holds fewer than 250,000 clones; around 90% are singletons and the top ten take approximately 0.8%. CDR3 length: 14 residues. The J segment lost 7 bases and the V segment lost 5 bases, leaving 6 bases of the junction unmatched. The V gene's germline CDR1 is ENHRY and CDR2 SYGVKD. Sequenced sample: peripheral blood. The chain employs TRBV10-3 and TRBJ1-1, with 11 nucleotides matching TRBD1. The TCR was taken from a young man with COVID-19, enrolled during active disease. CDR3 in amino acids: CAISLGTGGFEAFF. The CDR3 DNA is TGTGCCATCAGTCTCGGGACAGGGGGGTTTGAAGCTTTCTTT.